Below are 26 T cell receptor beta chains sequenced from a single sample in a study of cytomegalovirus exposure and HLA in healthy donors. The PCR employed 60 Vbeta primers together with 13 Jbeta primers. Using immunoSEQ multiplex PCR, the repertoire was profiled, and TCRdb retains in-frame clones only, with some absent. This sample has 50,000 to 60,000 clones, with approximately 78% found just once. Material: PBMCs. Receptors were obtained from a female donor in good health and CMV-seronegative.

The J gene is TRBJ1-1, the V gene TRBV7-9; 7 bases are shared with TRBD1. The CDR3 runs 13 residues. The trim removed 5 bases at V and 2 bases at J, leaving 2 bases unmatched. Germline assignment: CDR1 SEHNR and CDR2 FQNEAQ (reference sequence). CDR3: CASSGQENTEAFF. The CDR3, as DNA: TGTGCCAGCAGCGGACAGGAAAACACTGAAGCTTTCTTT.

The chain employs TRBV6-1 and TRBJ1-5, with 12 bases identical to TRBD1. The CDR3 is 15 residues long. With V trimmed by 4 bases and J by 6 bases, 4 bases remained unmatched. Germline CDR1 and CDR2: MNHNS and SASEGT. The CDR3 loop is CASSGGQGAIQPQHF. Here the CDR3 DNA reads TGTGCCAGCAGTGGGGGACAGGGGGCGATTCAGCCCCAGCATTTT.

As DNA, the CDR3 is TGTGCCAGCAGCCCGGACAGGGGGTACGAGCAGTACTTC. Translating gives CASSPDRGYEQYF. This chain joins TRBV7-9 and TRBJ2-7, with 10 positions matching TRBD1. The CDR3 covers 13 residues. Unmatched junction bases numbered 2, after V lost 5 bases and J lost 4 bases. Germline V gene data show CDR1 as SEHNR and CDR2 as FQNEAQ (reference sequence).

CDR3 nucleotides: TGTGCCAGCAGCTTGAGGGACAGGCGATCTGAAGCTTTCTTT. It specifies CASSLRDRRSEAFF. This rearrangement joins TRBV7-8 to TRBJ1-1; 8 bases line up with TRBD1. The CDR3 is 14 residues long. V gave up 3 bases and J gave up 6 bases; unmatched junction bases: 6. Germline V gene data show CDR1 as SGHVS and CDR2 as FQNEAQ.

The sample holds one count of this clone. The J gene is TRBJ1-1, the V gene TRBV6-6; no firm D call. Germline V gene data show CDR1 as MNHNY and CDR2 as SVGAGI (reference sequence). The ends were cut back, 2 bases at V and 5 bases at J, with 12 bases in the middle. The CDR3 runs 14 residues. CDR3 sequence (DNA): TGTGCCAGCAGTTACGACGCGGGGAGGACTGAAGCTTTCTTT. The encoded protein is CASSYDAGRTEAFF.

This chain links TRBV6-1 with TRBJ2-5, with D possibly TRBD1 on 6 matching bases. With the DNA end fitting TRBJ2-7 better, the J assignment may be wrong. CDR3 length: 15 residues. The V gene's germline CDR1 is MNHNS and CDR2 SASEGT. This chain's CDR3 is CASSSFAGVLYEQYF. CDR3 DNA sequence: TGTGCCAGCAGTTCATTTGCAGGGGTTTTATACGAGCAGTACTTC.

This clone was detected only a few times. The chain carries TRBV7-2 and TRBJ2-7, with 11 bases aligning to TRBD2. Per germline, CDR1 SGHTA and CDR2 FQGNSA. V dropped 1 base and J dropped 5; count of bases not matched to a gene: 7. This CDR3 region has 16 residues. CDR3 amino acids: CASSLGTASGGNEQYF. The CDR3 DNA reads TGTGCCAGCAGCTTAGGCACGGCTAGCGGGGGGAACGAGCAGTACTTC. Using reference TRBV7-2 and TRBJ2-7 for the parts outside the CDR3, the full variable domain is GAGVSQSPSNKVTEKGKDVELRCDPISGHTALYWYRQSLGQGLEFLIYFQGNSAPDKSGLPSDRFSAERTGGSVSTLTIQRTQQEDSAVYLCASSLGTASGGNEQYFGPGTRLTVT.

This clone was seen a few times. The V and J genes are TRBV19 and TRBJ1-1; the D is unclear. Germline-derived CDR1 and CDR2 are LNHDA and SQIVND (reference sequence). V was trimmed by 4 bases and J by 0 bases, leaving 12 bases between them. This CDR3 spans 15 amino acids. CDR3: CASSKPRQLNTEAFF. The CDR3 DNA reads TGTGCCAGTAGTAAACCGAGGCAGTTGAACACTGAAGCTTTCTTT.

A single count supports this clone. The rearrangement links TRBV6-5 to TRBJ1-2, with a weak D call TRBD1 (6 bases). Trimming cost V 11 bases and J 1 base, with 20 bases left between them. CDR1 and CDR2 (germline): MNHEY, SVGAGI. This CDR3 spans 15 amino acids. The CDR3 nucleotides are TGTGCCGCCGTGGGGGCACGGGGCCTTAACTATGGCTACACCTTC. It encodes CAAVGARGLNYGYTF.

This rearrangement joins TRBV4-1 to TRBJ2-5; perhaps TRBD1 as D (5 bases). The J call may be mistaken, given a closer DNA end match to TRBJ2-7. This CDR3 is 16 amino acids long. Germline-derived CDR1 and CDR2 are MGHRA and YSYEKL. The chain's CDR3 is CASSQDAGRISYEQYF. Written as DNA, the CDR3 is TGCGCCAGCAGCCAAGATGCAGGGCGGATCTCCTACGAGCAGTACTTC.

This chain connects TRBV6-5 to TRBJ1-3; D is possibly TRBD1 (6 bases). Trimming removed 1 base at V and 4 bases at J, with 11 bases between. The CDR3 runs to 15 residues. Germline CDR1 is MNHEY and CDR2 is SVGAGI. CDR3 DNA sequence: TGTGCCAGCAGTTACTTGGCGGGGGGCGGAAACACCATATATTTT. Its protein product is CASSYLAGGGNTIYF.

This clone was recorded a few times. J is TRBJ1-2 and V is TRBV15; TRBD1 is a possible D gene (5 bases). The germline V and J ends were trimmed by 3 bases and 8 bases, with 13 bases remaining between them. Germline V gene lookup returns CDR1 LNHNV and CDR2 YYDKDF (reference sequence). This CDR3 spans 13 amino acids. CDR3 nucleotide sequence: TGTGCCACCAGCAGGGGCGGGGCCGGGGGCTACACCTTC. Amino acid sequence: CATSRGGAGGYTF.

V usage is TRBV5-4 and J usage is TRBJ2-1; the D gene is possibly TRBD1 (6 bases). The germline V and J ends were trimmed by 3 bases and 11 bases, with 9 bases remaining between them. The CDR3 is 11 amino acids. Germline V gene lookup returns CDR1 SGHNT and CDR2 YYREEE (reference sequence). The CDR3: CASSWDTQQFF. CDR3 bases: TGTGCCAGCAGCTGGGACACGCAGCAGTTCTTC.

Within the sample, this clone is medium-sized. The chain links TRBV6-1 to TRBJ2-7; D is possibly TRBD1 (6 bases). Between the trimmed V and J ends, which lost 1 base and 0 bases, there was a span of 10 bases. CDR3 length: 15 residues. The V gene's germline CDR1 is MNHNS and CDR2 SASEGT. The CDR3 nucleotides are TGTGCCAGCAGTGAAGAGGCAGGGGACTCCTACGAGCAGTACTTC. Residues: CASSEEAGDSYEQYF.

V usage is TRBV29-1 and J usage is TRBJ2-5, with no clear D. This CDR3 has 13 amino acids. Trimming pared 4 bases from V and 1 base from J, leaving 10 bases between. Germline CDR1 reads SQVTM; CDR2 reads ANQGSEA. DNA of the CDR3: TGCAGCGTTGGCGTGTCTAGCCAAGAGACCCAGTACTTC. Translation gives CSVGVSSQETQYF. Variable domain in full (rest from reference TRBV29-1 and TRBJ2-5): SAVISQKPSRDICQRGTSLTIQCQVDSQVTMMFWYRQQPGQSLTLIATANQGSEATYESGFVIDKFPISRPNLTFSTLTVSNMSPEDSSIYLCSVGVSSQETQYFGPGTRLLVL.

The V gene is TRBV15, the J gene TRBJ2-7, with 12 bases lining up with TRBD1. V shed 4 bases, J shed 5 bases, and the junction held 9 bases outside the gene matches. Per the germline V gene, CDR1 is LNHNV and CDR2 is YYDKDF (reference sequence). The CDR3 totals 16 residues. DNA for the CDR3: TGTGCCACCAGCATCCGAACCGGGACAGGGGGCGACGAGCAGTACTTC. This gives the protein CATSIRTGTGGDEQYF.

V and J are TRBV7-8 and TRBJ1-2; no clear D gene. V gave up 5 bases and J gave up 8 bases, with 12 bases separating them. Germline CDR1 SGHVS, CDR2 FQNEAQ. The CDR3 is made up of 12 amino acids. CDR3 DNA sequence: TGTGCCAGCAGCCCCACTACGGCCGGCTACACCTTC. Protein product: CASSPTTAGYTF.

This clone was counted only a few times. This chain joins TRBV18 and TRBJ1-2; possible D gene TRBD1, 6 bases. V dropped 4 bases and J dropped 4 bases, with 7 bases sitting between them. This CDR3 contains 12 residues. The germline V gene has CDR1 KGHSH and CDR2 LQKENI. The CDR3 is CASSLDSYGYTF. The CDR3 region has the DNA TGTGCCAGCTCACTGGACAGCTATGGCTACACCTTC.

CDR3 in DNA: TGTGCCAGCAGCGTACCCAGGACAGGGGATCGGAGCTACGAGCAGTACTTC. It yields the protein CASSVPRTGDRSYEQYF. The rearrangement links TRBV9 to TRBJ2-7; 9 bases agree with TRBD1. This CDR3 spans 17 amino acids. J was trimmed by 3 bases and V by 1 base; bases with no gene match: 11. The V gene's germline CDR1 is SGDLS and CDR2 YYNGEE.

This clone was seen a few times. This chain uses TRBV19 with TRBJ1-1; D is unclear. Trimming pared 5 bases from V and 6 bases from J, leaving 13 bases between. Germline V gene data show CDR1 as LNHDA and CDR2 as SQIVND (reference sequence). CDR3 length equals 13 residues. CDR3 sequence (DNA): TGTGCCAGTAGTTTTGGGAGTTTACCTGAAGCTTTCTTT. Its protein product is CASSFGSLPEAFF.

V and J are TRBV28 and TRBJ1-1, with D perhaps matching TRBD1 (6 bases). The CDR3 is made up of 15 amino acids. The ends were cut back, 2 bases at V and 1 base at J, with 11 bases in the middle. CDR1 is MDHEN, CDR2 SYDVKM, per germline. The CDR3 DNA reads TGTGCCAGCAGTTTAGGACAGCCTCAGAACACTGAAGCTTTCTTT. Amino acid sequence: CASSLGQPQNTEAFF.

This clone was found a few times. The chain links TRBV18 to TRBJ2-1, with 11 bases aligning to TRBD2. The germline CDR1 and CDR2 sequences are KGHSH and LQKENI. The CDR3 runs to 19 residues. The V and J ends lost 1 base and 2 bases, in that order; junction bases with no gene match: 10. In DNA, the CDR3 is TGTGCCAGCTCACCACGCCTTAGCGGGGGGGCGGTGACCTACAATGAGCAGTTCTTC. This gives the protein CASSPRLSGGAVTYNEQFF.

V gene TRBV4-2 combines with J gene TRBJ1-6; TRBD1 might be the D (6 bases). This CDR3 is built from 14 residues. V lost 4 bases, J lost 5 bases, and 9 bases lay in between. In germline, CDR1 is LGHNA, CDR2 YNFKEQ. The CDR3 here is CASSRTADNSPLHF. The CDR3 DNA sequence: TGTGCCAGCAGCCGGACAGCAGATAATTCACCCCTCCACTTT.

CDR3 sequence (DNA): TGTGCCAGCAGCTTGAGCTCCTACGAGCAGTACTTC. Its protein is CASSLSSYEQYF. The chain uses TRBV13 and TRBJ2-5; D ambiguous. The DNA end is more similar to TRBJ2-7, so the J call may be wrong. This CDR3 region has 12 residues. Germline V gene data show CDR1 as PRHDT and CDR2 as FYEKMQ (reference sequence).

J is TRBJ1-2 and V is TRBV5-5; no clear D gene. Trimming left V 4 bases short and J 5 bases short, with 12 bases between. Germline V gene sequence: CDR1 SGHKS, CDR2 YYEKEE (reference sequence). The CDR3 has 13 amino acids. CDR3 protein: CASSPPGYYGYTF. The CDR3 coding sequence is TGTGCCAGCAGCCCCCCGGGGTATTATGGCTACACCTTC. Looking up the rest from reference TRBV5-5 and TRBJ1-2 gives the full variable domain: DAGVTQSPTHLIKTRGQQVTLRCSPISGHKSVSWYQQVLGQGPQFIFQYYEKEERGRGNFPDRFSARQFPNYSSELNVNALLLGDSALYLCASSPPGYYGYTFGSGTRLTVV.

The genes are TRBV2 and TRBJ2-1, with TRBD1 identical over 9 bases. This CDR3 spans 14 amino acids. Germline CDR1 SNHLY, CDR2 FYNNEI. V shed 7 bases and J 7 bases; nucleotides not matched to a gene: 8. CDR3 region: CASTRTGVLNEQFF. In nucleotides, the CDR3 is TGTGCCAGCACGAGGACAGGGGTACTGAATGAGCAGTTCTTC. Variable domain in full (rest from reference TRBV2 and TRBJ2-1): EPEVTQTPSHQVTQMGQEVILRCVPISNHLYFYWYRQILGQKVEFLVSFYNNEISEKSEIFDDQFSVERPDGSNFTLKIRSTKLEDSAMYFCASTRTGVLNEQFFGPGTRLTVL.